Only a few counts were recorded for the clone carrying this T cell receptor (beta chain). Antigen specificity is unknown. The data originate from a study of response to subunit inactivated influenza vaccine. Findings and limits, study-wide: Each seasonal flu vaccination may recruit only limited new T cells, authors suggested.

TCRdb re-called the RT-PCR reads through MiXCR, storing one row per CDR3 protein. The repertoire includes 590,000 or so distinct CDR3 sequences, about 14% of them detected once, and approximately 7.6% sits in the top ten. Trimming removed 2 bases from V and 4 bases from J; junction bases left unmatched: 4. This CDR3 is 15 amino acids long. CDR1 is SGDLS, CDR2 YYNGEE, per germline. Sequenced here: PBMCs from blood, sampled roughly 2 weeks before vaccination. This clonotype was sampled from a man aged 50 to 60 who received an inactivated influenza vaccine. The J gene is TRBJ1-4, the V gene TRBV9, with 8 positions matching TRBD1. The CDR3 bases are TGTGCCAGCAGCGTTCGGACAGGGAATAATGAAAAACTGTTTTTT. This codes for CASSVRTGNNEKLFF.